These 28 T cell receptor beta chains share one sample of origin, sequenced in a study of T cells in localized non-small cell lung cancer. Here immunoSEQ multiplex PCR was the method, and the copy in TCRdb shows in-frame clones only, minus some. The sample includes thousands of clones, approximately 25% of them seen just once. This specimen consisted of lung tumor tissue, obtained before any cancer treatment. These receptors were taken from a man aged 35 to 69 with stage I lung adenocarcinoma.

This clone was observed a handful of times. The chain recombines TRBV29-1 with TRBJ2-7; D possibly uses TRBD1 or TRBD2 (5 bases each). CDR1 and CDR2 from the germline V gene are SQVTM and ANQGSEA. V was shortened by 5 bases and J by 2 bases, with 10 bases between the two germline ends. The CDR3 contains 12 residues. This CDR3 is CSVLGDAYEQYF. The CDR3, as DNA: TGCAGCGTTCTCGGGGACGCCTACGAGCAGTACTTC.

This clone is deemed medium-sized. The chain joins TRBV11-3 to TRBJ2-3; 12 bases agree with TRBD2. Trimming cost V 5 bases and J 4 bases; bases outside gene matches: 7. CDR1 and CDR2 (germline): SGHNT, YENEEA. The CDR3 spans 16 residues. CDR3 sequence reads: CASSDRTSGISDTQYF. CDR3 bases: TGTGCCAGCAGCGATCGGACTAGCGGGATTTCAGATACGCAGTATTTT. The full variable domain, completed using reference TRBV11-3 and TRBJ2-3, is EAGVVQSPRYKIIEKKQPVAFWCNPISGHNTLYWYLQNLGQGPELLIRYENEEAVDDSQLPKDRFSAERLKGVDSTLKIQPAELGDSAVYLCASSDRTSGISDTQYFGPGTRLTVL.

The V call is TRBV18, the J call TRBJ1-1; D remains ambiguous. V lost 2 bases, J lost 3 bases, and 7 bases lay in between. This CDR3 has 13 residues. The germline CDR1 and CDR2 sequences are KGHSH and LQKENI. CDR3 nucleotides: TGTGCCAGCTCACCAGCCGGGGACACTGAAGCTTTCTTT. Translation gives CASSPAGDTEAFF.

This clone was found a few times. This chain joins TRBV11-3 and TRBJ1-3, with D unclear. Germline V gene lookup returns CDR1 SGHNT and CDR2 YENEEA. Trimming removed 3 bases at V and 4 bases at J, with 10 bases between. This CDR3 spans 14 amino acids. CDR3 coding DNA: TGTGCCAGCAGCTTGTCTGGCGGAGGAAACACCATATATTTT. This translates into CASSLSGGGNTIYF.

V is TRBV29-1 and J is TRBJ1-1, with 12 bases lining up with TRBD1. Germline CDR1 SQVTM, CDR2 ANQGSEA. J was trimmed by 6 bases and V by 5 bases; bases with no gene match: 10. The CDR3 consists of 15 residues. CDR3 sequence reads: CSVLGTGGGTAEAFF. Written as DNA, the CDR3 is TGCAGCGTTCTTGGGACAGGGGGCGGTACGGCTGAAGCTTTCTTT. Full variable domain (missing parts from reference TRBV29-1 and TRBJ1-1): SAVISQKPSRDICQRGTSLTIQCQVDSQVTMMFWYRQQPGQSLTLIATANQGSEATYESGFVIDKFPISRPNLTFSTLTVSNMSPEDSSIYLCSVLGTGGGTAEAFFGQGTRLTVV.

By frequency in the sample, this clone is medium-sized (0.01 to 0.1%). This rearrangement joins TRBV6-8 to TRBJ1-2; possible D gene TRBD1, 5 bases. Trimming took 0 bases from V and 4 from J, leaving 12 bases between them. The CDR3 consists of 15 residues. CDR1 MNHGY and CDR2 SAAAGT come from the germline V gene. For the CDR3, the DNA is TGTGCCAGCAGTTACTCGCCGCAGGGTGGCTATGGCTACACCTTC. Translating gives CASSYSPQGGYGYTF.

The V call is TRBV18, the J call TRBJ1-2, with 7 bases that match TRBD1. CDR1 is KGHSH, CDR2 LQKENI, per germline. Germline trimming cut 2 bases from V and 2 bases from J; bases unmatched to any gene: 2. CDR3 length: 14 residues. The CDR3 sequence is CASSPGTANYGYTF. Written as DNA, the CDR3 is TGTGCCAGCTCACCAGGGACAGCAAACTATGGCTACACCTTC.

By its share, this clone is medium-sized. The rearrangement joins TRBV9 to TRBJ1-3, with 7 bases lining up with TRBD1. With V trimmed by 0 bases and J by 11 bases, 14 bases remained unmatched. This CDR3 comprises 16 residues. CDR1 is SGDLS and CDR2 is YYNGEE in the germline V gene. CDR3 residues: CASSVEGTAYGSAIYF. CDR3 sequence (DNA): TGTGCCAGCAGCGTAGAAGGGACAGCTTACGGATCCGCCATATATTTT.

This chain links TRBV25-1 with TRBJ2-5; 9 nucleotides line up with TRBD2. V shed 0 bases and J 1 base; nucleotides not matched to a gene: 6. Germline assignment: CDR1 MGHDK and CDR2 SYGVNS. CDR3 size: 17 residues. CDR3 coding DNA: TGTGCCAGCAGTGAATATTCGGCTAGCGGGATCCAAGAGACCCAGTACTTC. This gives the protein CASSEYSASGIQETQYF.

The chain has TRBV18 and TRBJ1-2, with 11 bases fitting TRBD1. The CDR3 spans 18 residues. Germline V gene lookup returns CDR1 KGHSH and CDR2 LQKENI. Unmatched junction bases numbered 8, after V lost 0 bases and J lost 2 bases. The CDR3 nucleotides are TGTGCCAGCTCACCACCCGGGACAGGGGGAGGACGGAACTATGGCTACACCTTC. As protein: CASSPPGTGGGRNYGYTF.

By share, this clone ranks as medium-sized. The J gene is TRBJ2-1, the V gene TRBV11-3; either TRBD1 or TRBD2 may supply D (5 bases each). The CDR3 sequence is 14 residues long. CDR1 and CDR2 from the germline V gene are SGHNT and YENEEA. The V end was cut by 4 bases, the J end by 7 bases, with 14 bases between. The CDR3 spells CASSWGRGPNEQFF. CDR3 nucleotides: TGTGCCAGCAGCTGGGGTAGGGGACCTAATGAGCAGTTCTTC.

V and J are TRBV14 and TRBJ1-2, with D possibly TRBD1 on 5 matching bases. In germline, CDR1 is SGHDN, CDR2 FVKESK. Trimming left V 1 base short and J 8 bases short, with 8 bases between. The CDR3 length is 12 residues. The chain's CDR3 is CASSQVEGGYTF. The CDR3 nucleotides are TGTGCCAGCAGCCAAGTGGAGGGGGGCTACACCTTC.

The CDR3 nucleotides are TGTGCCAGCAGTTCTGGCGGGCGGGAGCAGTACTTC. Protein product: CASSSGGREQYF. The rearrangement joins TRBV28 to TRBJ2-7, with a weak D call TRBD2 (5 bases). With 4 bases removed from V and 7 bases from J, the gap between germline ends came to 11 bases. CDR3 length equals 12 residues. CDR1 MDHEN and CDR2 SYDVKM come from the germline V gene. The full variable domain, completed using reference TRBV28 and TRBJ2-7, is DVKVTQSSRYLVKRTGEKVFLECVQDMDHENMFWYRQDPGLGLRLIYFSYDVKMKEKGDIPEGYSVSREKKERFSLILESASTNQTSMYLCASSSGGREQYFGPGTRLTVT.

The table lists this clone with a few counts. V usage is TRBV6-7 and J usage is TRBJ2-7; D unresolved. TRBV6-7 carries the ORF label, with uncertain function. There are 11 residues in the CDR3. The ends were cut back, 5 bases at V and 3 bases at J, with 5 bases in the middle. CDR3 sequence: CASSEHYEQYF. DNA for the CDR3: TGTGCCAGCAGTGAACACTACGAGCAGTACTTC.

This clone has only a few counts. The rearrangement uses TRBV9 and TRBJ2-7; D may be TRBD1 (6 bases). The CDR3 spans 12 residues. Trimming pared 4 bases from V and 5 bases from J, leaving 10 bases between. The V gene's germline CDR1 is SGDLS and CDR2 YYNGEE. The CDR3 bases are TGTGCCAGCAGCTCCAGGGGAAACGAGCAGTACGTC. It yields the protein CASSSRGNEQYV.

A few counts support this clone. The genes are TRBV1 and TRBJ1-1. TRBV1 is reported as a pseudogene. The CDR3 is 13 amino acids. In DNA, the CDR3 is TGCGCCAGCAGCCAAGAAAGGGCCACTGAAGCTTTCTTT. Its protein product is CASSQERATEAFF.

This clone was counted only a few times. The V call is TRBV23-1, the J call TRBJ2-7; weak D call: TRBD2 (6 bases). Being an ORF, TRBV23-1 has a function that is uncertain. Between the trimmed V and J ends, which lost 6 bases and 3 bases, there was a span of 21 bases. The CDR3 is 16 residues long. The CDR3 DNA reads TGCGCCAGCAGCCAAGCACCGGCGGGGATTAACTACGAGCAGTACTTC. Amino acids: CASSQAPAGINYEQYF.

Comment on this clone: The read halts 1 residue ahead of the CDR3 end, with the missing end drawn from the germline J gene. This rearrangement joins TRBV10-3 to TRBJ1-5; D unresolved. This CDR3 has 14 residues. Trimming shortened V by 0 bases and J by 7 bases, and 10 bases separated the two germline ends. CDR1 is ENHRY, CDR2 SYGVKD, per germline. CDR3 DNA (partial): TGTGCCATCAGTGAGTCGATAGGGTACCAGCCCCAGCAT. As protein: CAISESIGYQPQH. The complete CDR3 reads CAISESIGYQPQHF.

This clone is medium-sized (0.01 to 0.1%) within its sample. The CDR3 spells CASSPRTGGYGYTF. The CDR3 DNA follows: TGTGCCAGCAGTCCCAGGACAGGGGGCTATGGCTACACCTTC. The gene calls are TRBV6-8 and TRBJ1-2, with 10 bases identical to TRBD1. Germline V CDR1 and CDR2: MNHGY, SAAAGT. The CDR3 is 14 amino acids. Unmatched junction bases numbered 4, after V lost 5 bases and J lost 4 bases.

CDR3 nucleotide sequence: TGTGCCAGCAGCGTAGATAGCGGCTACAATGAGCAGTTCTTC. It yields the protein CASSVDSGYNEQFF. This chain uses TRBV9 with TRBJ2-1; possible D gene TRBD2, 6 bases. From germline, CDR1 is SGDLS and CDR2 YYNGEE. V dropped 0 bases and J dropped 3 bases, with 7 bases sitting between them. The CDR3 consists of 14 residues.

The chain combines TRBV19 with TRBJ2-3, with 7 positions matching TRBD2. Trimming took 8 bases from V and 0 from J; bases not matched to a gene: 5. Germline V gene sequence: CDR1 LNHDA, CDR2 SQIVND (reference sequence). The CDR3 covers 14 residues. DNA of the CDR3: TGTGCCAGTGGGGGGGACGGTAGCACAGATACGCAGTATTTT. It yields the protein CASGGDGSTDTQYF.

This chain joins TRBV19 and TRBJ1-5; D remains unclear. V lost 4 bases to trimming and J lost 5 bases, with 9 bases between them. Germline-derived CDR1 and CDR2 are LNHDA and SQIVND (reference sequence). There are 13 residues in the CDR3. The chain's CDR3 is CASSTRADQPQHF. As DNA, the CDR3 is TGTGCCAGTAGTACTAGGGCCGATCAGCCCCAGCATTTT.

The V call is TRBV9, the J call TRBJ1-3; D may be TRBD1 (5 bases). This CDR3 comprises 15 residues. V was pared by 5 bases and J by 3 bases, with 15 bases between. Per the germline V gene, CDR1 is SGDLS and CDR2 is YYNGEE. This CDR3 reads CASSESGGGGNTIYF. The CDR3 DNA follows: TGTGCCAGCAGTGAGTCCGGGGGAGGTGGAAACACCATATATTTT. Based on the CDR3 plus reference TRBV9 and TRBJ1-3, the full variable domain is DSGVTQTPKHLITATGQRVTLRCSPRSGDLSVYWYQQSLDQGLQFLIQYYNGEERAKGNILERFSAQQFPDLHSELNLSSLELGDSALYFCASSESGGGGNTIYFGEGSWLTVV.

This chain connects TRBV28 to TRBJ1-5, with a weak D call TRBD1 (6 bases). The CDR3 has 16 residues. Germline V gene sequence: CDR1 MDHEN, CDR2 SYDVKM. Trimming took off 5 bases at V and 4 bases at J, with 18 bases between the two ends. CDR3 coding DNA: TGTGCCAGCAGTAGCGCCGTGACAGGTAGAAATCAGCCCCAGCATTTT. Translation gives CASSSAVTGRNQPQHF.

This clone was detected a few times. The chain carries TRBV6-8 and TRBJ2-1; 7 positions match TRBD1. The CDR3 covers 13 residues. Germline CDR1 and CDR2: MNHGY and SAAAGT. J was trimmed by 8 bases and V by 6 bases; bases with no gene match: 7. The CDR3 DNA reads TGTGCCAGCAGCCGCGCACAGGGGTATGAGCAGTTCTTC. Protein product: CASSRAQGYEQFF.

This clone was observed a handful of times. The chain has TRBV11-3 and TRBJ1-2, with D unresolved. The ends were cut back, 1 base at V and 4 bases at J, with 10 bases in the middle. Germline V gene data show CDR1 as SGHNT and CDR2 as YENEEA. This CDR3 comprises 14 residues. Written as DNA, the CDR3 is TGTGCCAGCAGCTTAGTACCCGGGAGCTATGGCTACACCTTC. It encodes CASSLVPGSYGYTF.

V is TRBV18 and J is TRBJ1-5, with no clear D. The germline V gene encodes CDR1 KGHSH and CDR2 LQKENI. Between the trimmed V and J ends, which lost 2 bases and 5 bases, there was a span of 10 bases. The CDR3 is 14 residues long. The DNA of the CDR3 is TGTGCCAGCTCACCAGTCAGAACACATCAGCCCCAGCATTTT. The encoded protein is CASSPVRTHQPQHF.

The V and J genes are TRBV7-5 and TRBJ2-1; the table's D call TRBD2 went unverified against the DNA. TRBV7-5 is shown as a pseudogene. This CDR3 region has 15 residues. The CDR3, as DNA: TGTGCCAGCAGCTCCGGGACTAACTCCTACAATGAGCAGTTCTTC. The encoded protein is CASSSGTNSYNEQFF.